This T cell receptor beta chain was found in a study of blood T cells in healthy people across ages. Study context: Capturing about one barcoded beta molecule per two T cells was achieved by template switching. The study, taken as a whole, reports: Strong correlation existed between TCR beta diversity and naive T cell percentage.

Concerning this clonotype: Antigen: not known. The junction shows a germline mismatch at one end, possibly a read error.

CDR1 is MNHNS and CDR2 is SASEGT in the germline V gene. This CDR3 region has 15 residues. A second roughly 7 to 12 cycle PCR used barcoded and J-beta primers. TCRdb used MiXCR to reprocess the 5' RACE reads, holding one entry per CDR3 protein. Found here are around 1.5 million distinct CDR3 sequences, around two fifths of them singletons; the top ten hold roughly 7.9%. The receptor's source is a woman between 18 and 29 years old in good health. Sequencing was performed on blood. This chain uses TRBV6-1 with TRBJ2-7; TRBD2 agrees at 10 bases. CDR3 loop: CASSARTSGNYGQYF. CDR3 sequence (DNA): TGTGCCAGCAGTGCCCGGACTAGCGGAAACTACGGGCAGTACTTC.